This T cell receptor beta chain was documented in a study of tumor-infiltrating lymphocytes in primary liver carcinoma. Study overall: Those enrolled were patients of both sexes, who were aged 30 to 69 years. Points from the study as a whole: Tumor-blood pairs (like tumor-adjacent pairs) overlapped less than tumor region pairs did.

This CDR3 has 14 amino acids. Germline-derived CDR1 and CDR2 are SGHDT and YYEEEE. TCR beta cDNA was reverse-transcribed from about 500 ng of total RNA. The reaction used a constant-region primer and ProtoScript II reverse transcriptase. Three nested multiplex PCR rounds, a slightly modified ARM-PCR method, built the TCR beta libraries. The first two PCR rounds, around 11 cycles each, used TRBV1-TRBV30 forward primers and a C-beta reverse primer. Each CDR3 protein gets one entry after TCRdb re-called the multiplex PCR reads with MiXCR. The sample gives under 200,000 distinct CDR3 sequences, almost 65% of which show up once; around 7.1% is in the top ten. In the case of this clonotype: Antigen unknown. Mismatch with germline at one junction end may stem from a read error.

Unsorted whole blood yielded the blood RNA, and germline DNA was also extracted. The chain combines TRBV5-6 with TRBJ2-3, with TRBD2 matching over 7 bases. The sequence was obtained from a woman in her sixties with primary liver carcinoma and hepatitis B virus infection. Source material: peripheral blood. CDR3: CASSLLAPTDMQYF. The CDR3 bases are TGTGCCAGTAGCTTACTAGCGCCCACAGATATGCAGTATTTT.